Sequencing of this T cell receptor (beta chain) was carried out in a study of neurological immune-mediated disorders. This clonotype was observed many times. What it recognizes is unknown. Findings and caveats of the study: A possible signature appeared as one related-CDR3 cluster, in which phylogenetic grouping placed the repertoires of 18 of 34 multiple sclerosis patients. None of the CDR3 amino acid sequences in expanded clones turned up in more than one subject, which points to private repertoires in all groups.

Germline V gene data show CDR1 as ENHRY and CDR2 as SYGVKD. The V and J ends lost 5 bases and 4 bases, in that order; junction bases with no gene match: 4. This CDR3 has 14 residues. TCRdb used MiXCR to reprocess the 5' RACE reads, holding one entry per CDR3 protein. The profile shows about 46,000 distinct CDR3 sequences, around 4.5% of them singletons. The sequence came from a woman aged 55-69 years with multiple sclerosis. The chain carries TRBV10-3 and TRBJ1-3, with 8 bases lining up with TRBD1. Sequencing input: PBMCs. CDR3 sequence (DNA): TGTGCCATCAGTTTGGACAGGGTAGGAAACACCATATATTTT. It yields the protein CAISLDRVGNTIYF.